This T cell receptor beta chain emerged from a study of vaccination and CD4 T cells after COVID-19 (dated by TCRdb to between 2021 and 2023). Broadly, across the study: Every convalescent patient had a positive nasal swab PCR test for SARS-CoV-2, with mild disease in under ten patients and severe disease in one. Control cultures received a CEFX viral epitope pool as the positive control, an HIV-1 Nef peptide pool as the negative control, or no peptide. In roughly eleven COVID-19 convalescent patients and several infection-naive healthy vaccine recipients, the spike-specific CD4+ TCR repertoire before mRNA vaccination was compared with the repertoire after mRNA vaccination. Post-vaccine blood samples were taken a median of approximately 76 days after the second vaccine dose, with a range of 14 to 241 days. Post-COVID blood samples were collected from convalescent patients a median of approximately 100 days after diagnosis, with a range of roughly 30 to 170 days. For stimulating the cultures, overlapping spike peptide pools were used, derived from SARS-CoV-2 as well as from the common cold coronaviruses HCoV-NL63, HCoV-OC43 and HCoV-229E. Two doses of either the Pfizer-BioNTech BNT162b2 vaccine (n=8) or the Moderna mRNA-1273 vaccine (n=2) were administered to participants. Six males and four females were included in the convalescent cohort, with two Hispanic individuals, seven Caucasians, two Asians and one multiracial person represented. What the study reported, not specific to this receptor: Only a relatively small number of convalescent patients were included in the study, and early timepoints following natural infection were not analyzed. Nearly all vaccine-specific clones in convalescent patients (304 of 307) were mono-reactive for SARS-CoV-2 spike rather than cross-reactive with common cold coronaviruses. An increase in the median number of SARS-CoV-2-reactive clonotypes from around 20 after infection to roughly 39 after vaccination was observed, but the change was not found to be significant. Among convalescent patients, a median about 90% of the SARS-CoV-2-reactive clones seen after vaccination appeared only after vaccination, which suggests priming specific to the vaccine.

A remark on this clonotype: Its binding antigen is unknown. No per-base quality is available; no much larger clone lies one base away.

This specimen's treatment or condition label, interpreted: roughly 11-day PBMC culture with coronavirus spike peptide pools or control peptides (ViraFEST assay). The study used the ViraFEST assay, which expanded antigen-specific T cells with peptide pools and then identified expanded clonotypes by TCR sequencing. The convalescent patients' positive SARS-CoV-2 PCR tests were from March to December 2020, which was before the Alpha, Beta and Delta variants emerged in the United States. Each well held around 2.1 million PBMCs cultured with around 9 ug/ml peptide pools in IMDM containing 5% human AB serum and roughly 10 IU/ml IL-2. Half of the culture medium was replaced with fresh IL-2-containing medium on days 3 and 7. Once the cells had been in culture for roughly 10 days, the EasySep CD4+ T cell isolation kit was used to isolate CD4+ T cells by negative selection. Ficoll-Paque Plus gradient centrifugation was used to isolate PBMCs from whole blood, and the isolated PBMCs were then either used fresh or cryopreserved at -140C. Each culture condition was generally run in triplicate wells.

Library preparation used PCR. DNA from cultured CD4+ T cells was subjected to TCR sequencing with the Oncomine TCR Beta short-read assay at the Johns Hopkins FTIC core. The QIAamp micro DNA kit was used to extract genomic DNA from the cultured CD4+ T cells. The Oncomine TCR Beta libraries from cultured CD4+ T cells were pooled using unique dual indexes and then sequenced on an Illumina iSeq 100. The original methods were these. Non-productive sequences were removed, and CDR3s that did not start with C, did not end with F or W, or were shorter than 7 amino acids were discarded. The MANAFEST web application identified antigen-specific clonotypes by comparing peptide-stimulated wells against reference wells and other culture wells. To be called positive, a clone needed an FDR below 0.05, an odds ratio above 5, and a productive frequency above 0.1% in at least two of three replicate wells. A clonotype counted as cross-reactive if it showed significant expansion both in the SARS-CoV-2 spike wells and in at least one common cold coronavirus spike condition. Levenshtein distances (stringdist) and unrooted phylogenetic trees (ape) in R version 3.6.1 were used to assess CDR3 homology. TCRdb took the public reads, trimmed them with fastp at Q25, ran MiXCR for clone calling and kept in-frame beta chains. Rows matching on CDR3 protein sequence are summarized as one entry with the most common DNA and genes. TCRdb, rather than the study authors, made the V and J calls. Present in this sample are over 15,000 distinct CDR3 sequences, roughly 51% of which were seen just once. Of the sample, 15% to 20% is held by the ten largest clones.

Taken from cysteine to phenylalanine, the CDR3 has 14 residues. Only the CDR3 part of the read is kept: 42 bases, read in frame from the first base. V ends up 5 bases short and J 4 bases short, with an unmatched junction base count of 5. Based on the germline V gene (reference sequence), the CDR1 and CDR2 sequences are SEHNR and FQNEAQ. The material sequenced was CD4+ T cells from blood, cultured in vitro. The receptor comes from a human donor who had recovered from COVID-19. The chain employs TRBV7-9 and TRBJ2-7, and 10 junctional nucleotides match TRBD1. The sequenced DNA: TGTGCCAGCAGCACGGGACAGGGGTCGTACGAGCAGTACTTC. This is translated as CASSTGQGSYEQYF.